These T cell receptor beta chains were read from a single sample in a study of cytomegalovirus exposure and HLA in healthy donors. Assay: immunoSEQ multiplex PCR; the TCRdb copy retains only in-frame clones and omits some. The sample has around 140,000 clones; approximately 67% are singletons. Material: PBMCs. These receptors all come from a woman aged 55-70 years in good health and CMV-seronegative. Both conserved end residues are trimmed from each CDR3.

cdr3_aa,cdr3_length,v_call,j_call
ASSLATGTQAF,11,TRBV7-2,TRBJ1-1
ASSLVAGGTGELF,13,TRBV11-2,TRBJ2-2
ASSEWELGKNIQY,13,TRBV25-1,TRBJ2-4
ASSHRGGNQPQH,12,TRBV7-2,TRBJ1-5
ASSSHSTGPISGNTIY,16,TRBV7-2,TRBJ1-3
ASSVGTSGSTDTQY,14,TRBV5-1,TRBJ2-3
ASSSSTHNEQF,11,TRBV7-9,TRBJ2-1
ASSPQLAPSTDTQY,14,TRBV25-1,TRBJ2-3
ASSSTGTGVTDTQY,14,TRBV7-2,TRBJ2-3
ASSPRQGGTDTQY,13,TRBV18,TRBJ2-3
ASNLDRARDYHI,12,TRBV28,TRBJ2-1
ASSLRGILGGNIQY,14,TRBV7-9,TRBJ2-4
ASSLGALGLKSRYEQY,16,TRBV7-9,TRBJ2-7
ASSLFLSGYT,10,TRBV5-5,TRBJ1-2
ASSQDIGGSGYEQY,14,TRBV4-3,TRBJ2-7
ASSLTKDRGYEQY,13,TRBV7-3,TRBJ2-7
ASSLDRATSRDIQY,14,TRBV5-4,TRBJ2-4
ASSDRGNTGELF,12,TRBV4-3,TRBJ2-2
ASSMGLAGGGEQF,13,TRBV7-9,TRBJ2-1
ASSARADSNQPQH,13,TRBV9,TRBJ1-5
ASSLNAVAGGSNTQY,15,TRBV7-2,TRBJ2-3
ASSLYRGQSSEANVLT,16,TRBV28,TRBJ2-6